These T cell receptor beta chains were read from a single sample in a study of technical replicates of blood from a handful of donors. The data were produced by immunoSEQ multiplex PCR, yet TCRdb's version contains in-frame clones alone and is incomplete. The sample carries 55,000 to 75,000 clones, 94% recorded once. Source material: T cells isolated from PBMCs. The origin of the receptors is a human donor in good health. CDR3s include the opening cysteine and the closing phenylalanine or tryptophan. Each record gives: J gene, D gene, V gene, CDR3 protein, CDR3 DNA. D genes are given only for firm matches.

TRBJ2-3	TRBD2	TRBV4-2	CASSLGTSASTDTQYF	TGTGCCAGCAGCCTGGGGACTAGCGCCAGCACAGATACGCAGTATTTT
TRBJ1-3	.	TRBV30	CATAGRGGNTIYF	TGTGCCACAGCCGGAAGGGGAGGAAACACCATATATTTT
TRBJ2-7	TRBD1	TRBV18	CASSMGQDGYEQYF	TGTGCCAGCTCAATGGGACAGGATGGCTACGAGCAGTACTTC
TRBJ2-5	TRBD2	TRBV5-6	CASSLVGRAETQYF	TGTGCCAGCAGCTTGGTTGGGAGGGCGGAGACCCAGTACTTC
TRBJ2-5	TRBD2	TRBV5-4	CASSSLAGGPGETQYF	TGTGCCAGCAGTTCGTTAGCGGGAGGGCCAGGAGAGACCCAGTACTTC
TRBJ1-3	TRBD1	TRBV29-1	CSVATGGDVGNTIYF	TGCAGCGTTGCGACAGGGGGCGACGTTGGAAACACCATATATTTT
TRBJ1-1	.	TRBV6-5	CASSRAGTRAFF	TGTGCCAGCAGCCGAGCTGGGACAAGAGCTTTCTTT
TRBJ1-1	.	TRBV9	CASSGRTGEAFF	TGTGCCAGCAGCGGAAGAACAGGGGAAGCTTTCTTT
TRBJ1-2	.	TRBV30	CAWTRSGKDGYTF	TGTGCCTGGACAAGGTCAGGGAAAGATGGCTACACCTTC
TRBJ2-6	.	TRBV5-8	CASIRGGSLISGANVLTF	TGTGCCAGCATCCGTGGGGGCAGCCTTATCTCTGGGGCCAACGTCCTGACTTTC